What follows are 28 T cell receptor beta chains derived from one specimen sequenced in a study of T cells in Graves' hyperthyroidism and ophthalmopathy. Template material for amplifying TCR beta CDR3 regions consisted of RNA transcripts. HTBI primers were the set used in a first-round RT-PCR of the TCR CDR3. TCRdb redid the calling of the multiplex PCR reads with MiXCR, one entry per CDR3 protein. The profile shows about 600,000 distinct CDR3 sequences, 11% to 15% of them singletons. Sequencing was carried out using blood. Source of these receptors: a woman aged 18-29 years with Graves' ophthalmopathy.

V is TRBV19 and J is TRBJ2-5, with TRBD2 identical over 7 bases. The CDR3 has 15 amino acids. Germline V gives CDR1 LNHDA, CDR2 SQIVND (reference sequence). V shed 4 bases, J shed 5 bases, and the junction held 10 bases outside the gene matches. CDR3 loop: CASSRGTAGEETQYF. The CDR3 coding sequence is TGTGCCAGTAGTAGAGGGACCGCGGGGGAGGAGACCCAGTACTTC. Drawing the rest from reference TRBV19 and TRBJ2-5, the complete variable domain is DGGITQSPKYLFRKEGQNVTLSCEQNLNHDAMYWYRQDPGQGLRLIYYSQIVNDFQKGDIAEGYSVSREKKESFPLTVTSAQKNPTAFYLCASSRGTAGEETQYFGPGTRLLVL.

This clonotype occurred many times. The rearrangement joins TRBV11-1 to TRBJ2-3; TRBD1 aligns across 8 bases. This CDR3 is built from 15 residues. After removal of 3 bases from V and 2 bases from J, the junction contained 4 bases not matched to a gene. Germline loops: CDR1 SGHAT, CDR2 FQDESV (reference sequence). CDR3 sequence reads: CASSFQGAYTDTQYF. Written as DNA, the CDR3 is TGTGCCAGCAGCTTCCAGGGGGCTTACACAGATACGCAGTATTTT.

This clonotype has a handful of counts. This chain uses TRBV5-1 with TRBJ2-4, with TRBD1 matching over 8 bases. J was trimmed by 8 bases and V by 4 bases; bases with no gene match: 8. CDR3 length: 14 residues. CDR1 and CDR2 (germline): SGHRS, YFSETQ. CDR3 residues: CASSPQGDEDIQYF. The CDR3 nucleotides are TGCGCCAGCAGCCCACAGGGGGATGAGGACATTCAGTACTTC.

Comments on this clonotype: One junction end disagrees with the germline gene, perhaps due to a read error. The chain links TRBV7-2 to TRBJ1-2; D might be TRBD1 (6 bases). Germline CDR1 reads SGHTA; CDR2 reads FQGNSA. This CDR3 is built from 15 residues. The CDR3 is CASGLVGGKDYGYTF. The CDR3 nucleotides read TGTGCCAGCGGCTTGGTCGGGGGCAAGGACTATGGCTACACCTTC.

This clonotype was counted between two and nine times. As DNA, the CDR3 is TGCAGTGCTAGCGGCCCCCAAGGTCAGCCCCAGCATTTT. Encoded protein: CSASGPQGQPQHF. The chain uses TRBV20-1 and TRBJ1-5, with D unresolved. Germline V gives CDR1 DFQATT, CDR2 SNEGSKA (reference sequence). V was trimmed by 3 bases and J by 6 bases, leaving 12 bases between them. CDR3 size: 13 residues.

This clonotype was counted ten times or more. The gene calls are TRBV3-1 and TRBJ1-2; 10 bases agree with TRBD1. With 4 bases clipped from V and 4 bases from J, the junction kept 6 bases outside the gene matches. Per germline, CDR1 LGHDT and CDR2 YNNKEL (reference sequence). This CDR3 is 15 amino acids long. The CDR3 reads CASSRSGTGVYGYTF. As DNA, the CDR3 is TGTGCCAGCAGCCGATCCGGGACAGGGGTCTATGGCTACACCTTC.

This clonotype has at least ten counts. This sequence joins TRBV12-3 or TRBV12-4 and TRBJ2-7, with 9 nucleotides matching TRBD1. The CDR3 loop spans 16 amino acids. V was clipped by 6 bases and J by 0 bases; unmatched bases: 9. CDR3 DNA sequence: TGTGCCAGCAGAGACACAGGGGGCCCTCCCTCCTACGAGCAGTACTTC. Translating it yields CASRDTGGPPSYEQYF.

With regard to this clonotype: This could be a read error, since a much larger clone is one nucleotide away. V gene TRBV7-2 combines with J gene TRBJ2-7; no clear D gene. Germline CDR1 SGHTA, CDR2 FQGNSA. This CDR3 region has 14 residues. V shed 5 bases and J shed 2 bases, with 13 bases lying between them. CDR3 DNA: TGTACCAGCAGCCAAACATCGACCGCCTACGAGCAGTACTTC. It is translated as CTSSQTSTAYEQYF.

This clonotype was detected ten times or more. The chain carries TRBV12-5 and TRBJ1-3, with D maybe TRBD1 (5 bases). The V gene's germline CDR1 is LGHNT and CDR2 FRNRAP. The CDR3 is made up of 20 amino acids. The ends were cut back, 3 bases at V and 0 bases at J, with 24 bases in the middle. Here the CDR3 reads CASGFLIGEGRGYSGNTIYF. CDR3 bases: TGTGCTAGTGGTTTCCTTATCGGGGAGGGACGGGGGTACTCTGGAAACACCATATATTTT.

This clonotype was seen at least ten times. The rearrangement uses TRBV6-5 and TRBJ1-1; D is ambiguous. CDR1 MNHEY and CDR2 SVGAGI come from the germline V gene. Trimming took 2 bases from V and 3 from J, leaving 16 bases between them. This CDR3 region has 16 residues. CDR3 sequence reads: CASSYRHRNIYTEAFF. For the CDR3, the DNA is TGTGCCAGCAGTTACCGGCACAGAAACATCTACACTGAAGCTTTCTTT.

The rearrangement joins TRBV20-1 to TRBJ2-1; possibly TRBD2 for D (6 bases). This CDR3 is built from 16 residues. Deletions cut 4 bases from V and 7 bases from J, with 23 bases between. CDR1 DFQATT and CDR2 SNEGSKA come from the germline V gene (reference sequence). The CDR3 spells CSATPREHALRNEQFF. CDR3 nucleotide sequence: TGCAGTGCTACCCCCCGGGAGCACGCCCTTAGGAATGAGCAGTTCTTC.

Turning to this clonotype: An end of the junction does not agree with germline; a read error may underlie this. This rearrangement joins TRBV4-1 to TRBJ1-2; a possible D gene is TRBD1 (5 bases). The CDR3 runs 15 residues. Germline V gives CDR1 MGHRA, CDR2 YSYEKL. DNA for the CDR3: TGTGCCAGCAGCCAAGTTTTGGGGGAAAACTATGGCTACACCTTC. This sequence encodes CASSQVLGENYGYTF.

This clonotype was counted between two and nine times. The CDR3 loop reads CASSSTTDRGPGGYTF. CDR3 in DNA: TGTGCCAGCAGCTCCACGACCGACAGGGGTCCTGGTGGCTACACCTTC. The gene calls are TRBV7-6 and TRBJ1-2, with 8 bases that match TRBD1. After removal of 4 bases from V and 7 bases from J, the junction contained 14 bases not matched to a gene. Germline V gene sequence: CDR1 SGHVS, CDR2 FNYEAQ. This CDR3 contains 16 residues.

In its sample, this clonotype was seen many times. V is TRBV19 and J is TRBJ1-2; 9 bases match TRBD1. CDR1 LNHDA and CDR2 SQIVND come from the germline V gene (reference sequence). This CDR3 is built from 15 residues. Unmatched junction bases numbered 5, after V lost 3 bases and J lost 3 bases. Here the CDR3 DNA reads TGTGCCAGTAGTATCGGGACAGGGCGAGACTATGGCTACACCTTC. This translates into CASSIGTGRDYGYTF.

This clonotype was found a few times. J is TRBJ1-4 and V is TRBV4-1, with TRBD1 as a possible D gene (5 bases). The CDR3 has 17 amino acids. Germline-derived CDR1 and CDR2 are MGHRA and YSYEKL. V gave up 1 base and J gave up 4 bases, with 16 bases separating them. CDR3 protein: CASSQGLGGFLNEKLFF. The CDR3 DNA follows: TGCGCCAGCAGCCAAGGCCTCGGGGGTTTCCTTAATGAAAAACTGTTTTTT.

This clonotype was seen ten or more times. The chain recombines TRBV30 with TRBJ1-5; D possibly corresponds to TRBD1 (5 bases). Trimming removed 0 bases from V and 4 bases from J, with 10 bases in between. The length of the CDR3 is 14 residues. From germline, CDR1 is GTSNPN and CDR2 SVGIG (reference sequence). CDR3 loop: CAWSVGGWNQPQHF. CDR3 bases: TGTGCCTGGAGTGTGGGGGGTTGGAATCAGCCCCAGCATTTT.

V and J are TRBV6-6 and TRBJ2-5; 14 positions match TRBD2. The germline gives CDR1 MNHNY, CDR2 SVGAGI (reference sequence). V was pared by 0 bases and J by 12 bases, with 3 bases of the junction left unmatched. The CDR3 spans 14 residues. CDR3 loop: CASSYSGTSGSKYF. CDR3 nucleotides: TGTGCCAGCAGTTACTCCGGGACTAGCGGGAGTAAGTACTTC.

This clonotype was detected ten times or more. This sequence joins TRBV14 and TRBJ2-3; D remains unclear. The CDR3 is 15 residues long. The V gene's germline CDR1 is SGHDN and CDR2 FVKESK. V lost 3 bases and J lost 2, with 12 bases in between. The CDR3 coding sequence is TGTGCCAGCAGCCAGGTCCAAGCCTACACAGATACGCAGTATTTT. Protein product: CASSQVQAYTDTQYF.

The chain employs TRBV4-1 and TRBJ2-1; D may match TRBD1 or TRBD2 (5 bases each). This CDR3 is built from 16 residues. Deletions cut 2 bases from V and 0 bases from J, with 11 bases between. Germline lookup yields CDR1 MGHRA and CDR2 YSYEKL. CDR3 protein: CASSQMAGSSYNEQFF. Written as DNA, the CDR3 is TGCGCCAGCAGCCAAATGGCAGGGAGCTCCTACAATGAGCAGTTCTTC.

This clonotype was recorded at least ten times. The chain links TRBV7-3 to TRBJ1-1; no definite D call. CDR1 and CDR2 (germline): SGHTA, FQGTGA. The CDR3 has 13 amino acids. V was shortened by 6 bases and J by 0 bases, with 8 bases between the two germline ends. The CDR3 spells CASRIDMNTEAFF. In DNA form, the CDR3 reads TGTGCCAGCAGGATAGACATGAACACTGAAGCTTTCTTT. The full variable domain, in which reference TRBV7-3 and TRBJ1-1 provide the parts outside the CDR3, is GAGVSQTPSNKVTEKGKYVELRCDPISGHTALYWYRQSLGQGPEFLIYFQGTGAADDSGLPNDRFFAVRPEGSVSTLKIQRTERGDSAVYLCASRIDMNTEAFFGQGTRLTVV.

This clonotype was observed at least ten times. The chain links TRBV20-1 to TRBJ1-1, with 7 nucleotides matching TRBD1. The ends lost 2 bases at V and 1 base at J; junction bases unmatched: 1. The CDR3 length is 13 residues. Per the germline V gene, CDR1 is DFQATT and CDR2 is SNEGSKA (reference sequence). In DNA form, the CDR3 reads TGCAGTGCTAGACGGGACAGGAACACTGAAGCTTTCTTT. Translation: CSARRDRNTEAFF.

The table lists this clonotype with many counts. This chain uses TRBV2 with TRBJ1-5; D ambiguous. Germline V CDR1 and CDR2: SNHLY, FYNNEI. V lost 5 bases, J lost 0 bases, and 14 bases lay in between. The CDR3 extends over 16 amino acids. The CDR3 reads CASSHPVSYSNQPQHF. The CDR3 DNA is TGTGCCAGCAGTCATCCCGTATCCTATAGCAATCAGCCCCAGCATTTT. Full variable domain (rest looked up from reference TRBV2 and TRBJ1-5): EPEVTQTPSHQVTQMGQEVILRCVPISNHLYFYWYRQILGQKVEFLVSFYNNEISEKSEIFDDQFSVERPDGSNFTLKIRSTKLEDSAMYFCASSHPVSYSNQPQHFGDGTRLSIL.

This clonotype was counted ten times or more. J is TRBJ1-5 and V is TRBV2, with D perhaps matching TRBD1 (5 bases). Trimming removed 1 base from V and 1 base from J, with 20 bases in between. CDR3 size: 19 residues. The V gene's germline CDR1 is SNHLY and CDR2 FYNNEI. The CDR3 loop is CASSEGWGGTHPSNQPQHF. The DNA of the CDR3 is TGTGCCAGCAGTGAAGGATGGGGCGGGACCCATCCGAGCAATCAGCCCCAGCATTTT.

Ten or more counts support this clonotype. The J gene is TRBJ2-5, the V gene TRBV29-1, with TRBD2 matching 8 bases. This CDR3 is built from 15 residues. Germline V lookup: CDR1 SQVTM, CDR2 ANQGSEA. J gave up 1 base and V 7 bases, and 11 bases lay outside the gene matches. DNA of the CDR3: TGCAGCGCGGAACCGGGACTAGGGCCCCAAGAGACCCAGTACTTC. It yields the protein CSAEPGLGPQETQYF.

This clonotype was recorded many times. J is TRBJ2-5 and V is TRBV20-1; 12 nucleotides agree with TRBD2. With V trimmed by 1 base and J by 2 bases, 17 bases remained unmatched. CDR1 is DFQATT and CDR2 is SNEGSKA in the germline V gene (reference sequence). This CDR3 spans 20 amino acids. The CDR3 sequence: CSARVGGLAGWTVRQETQYF. The CDR3 nucleotides are TGCAGTGCTAGAGTGGGGGGACTAGCGGGTTGGACAGTGAGGCAAGAGACCCAGTACTTC.

Comment on this clonotype: A much larger clone is a single base away; this may be a read error. V usage is TRBV11-3 and J usage is TRBJ2-1; the match to TRBD1 covers 7 bases. The CDR3 totals 16 residues. The germline gives CDR1 SGHNT, CDR2 YENEEA. As DNA, the CDR3 is TGTGCCAGCTCCCTTCAAGGGGACAGTTCCTACAATGGGCAGTTCTTC. Encoded protein: CASSLQGDSSYNGQFF.

This clonotype was detected ten times or more. The chain joins TRBV11-2 to TRBJ2-1; D call uncertain. Germline V gives CDR1 SGHAT, CDR2 FQNNGV. V lost 0 bases and J 10 bases, leaving 7 bases between the germline ends. This CDR3 is built from 12 residues. CDR3 amino acids: CASSLDWSEQFF. The CDR3 DNA sequence: TGTGCCAGCAGCTTAGATTGGTCCGAGCAGTTCTTC.

This rearrangement joins TRBV5-4 to TRBJ2-7; 8 bases agree with TRBD1. From germline, CDR1 is SGHNT and CDR2 YYREEE (reference sequence). The CDR3 spans 15 residues. V lost 1 base and J lost 5; bases outside the gene matches: 8. CDR3 sequence: CASSLSLDRDDEQYF. The CDR3, as DNA: TGTGCCAGCAGCTTGAGCCTGGACAGGGACGACGAGCAGTACTTC.